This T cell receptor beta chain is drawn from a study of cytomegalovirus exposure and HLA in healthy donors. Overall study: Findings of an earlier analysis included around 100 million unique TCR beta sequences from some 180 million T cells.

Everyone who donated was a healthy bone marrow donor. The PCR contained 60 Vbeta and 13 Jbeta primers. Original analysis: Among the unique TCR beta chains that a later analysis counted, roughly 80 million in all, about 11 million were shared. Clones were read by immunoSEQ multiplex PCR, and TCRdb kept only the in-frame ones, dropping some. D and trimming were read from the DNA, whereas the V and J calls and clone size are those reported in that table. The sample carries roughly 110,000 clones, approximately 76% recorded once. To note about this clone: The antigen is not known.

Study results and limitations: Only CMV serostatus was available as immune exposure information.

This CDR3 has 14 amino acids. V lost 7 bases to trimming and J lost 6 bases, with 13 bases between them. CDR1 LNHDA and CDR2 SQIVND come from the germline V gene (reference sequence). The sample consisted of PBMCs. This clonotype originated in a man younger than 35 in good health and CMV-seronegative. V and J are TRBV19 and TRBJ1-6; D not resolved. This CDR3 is CASNPRTPNSPLHF. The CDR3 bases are TGTGCCAGTAATCCCCGGACTCCTAATTCACCCCTCCACTTT. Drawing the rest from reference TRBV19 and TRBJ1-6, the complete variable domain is DGGITQSPKYLFRKEGQNVTLSCEQNLNHDAMYWYRQDPGQGLRLIYYSQIVNDFQKGDIAEGYSVSREKKESFPLTVTSAQKNPTAFYLCASNPRTPNSPLHFGNGTRLTVT.